This T cell receptor beta chain was obtained from a study of identical twins. Trimming took 2 bases from V and 5 from J, leaving 16 bases between them. The CDR3 runs to 15 residues. Germline CDR1 and CDR2: SEHNR and FQNEAQ (reference sequence). TCRdb ran MiXCR on the 5' RACE reads and lists one entry per CDR3 protein. The data contain under 300,000 distinct CDR3 sequences, 11% to 15% of them singletons. This TCR was sampled from a woman aged 18-29 years in good health. Sequencing was carried out using memory (CD45RO+) T cells sorted from blood. The gene calls are TRBV7-9 and TRBJ2-7, with a tentative D call TRBD2 (5 bases). This chain's CDR3 is CASSLYLGEGDEQYF. CDR3 bases: TGTGCCAGCAGCTTATATCTCGGGGAAGGAGACGAGCAGTACTTC.